The 8 T cell receptor beta chains given below trace back to one sample, sequenced in a study of cytomegalovirus exposure and HLA in healthy donors. The PCR made use of 60 Vbeta and 13 Jbeta primers. Profiling relied on immunoSEQ multiplex PCR, and the TCRdb table lists in-frame clones only, not all of them. The table has some 110,000 clones, under 85% seen once. The source material was PBMCs. The receptors derive from a man aged 35 to 55 in good health and CMV-seronegative.

The V gene is TRBV19, the J gene TRBJ2-3, with 14 bases identical to TRBD2. The CDR3 is 18 residues long. V was pared by 3 bases and J by 3 bases, with 8 bases of the junction left unmatched. Germline V gene data show CDR1 as LNHDA and CDR2 as SQIVND (reference sequence). The CDR3: CASSISAGTSGRTDTQYF. The CDR3 region has the DNA TGTGCCAGTAGTATCTCGGCCGGGACTAGCGGGAGAACAGATACGCAGTATTTT.

This clone was picked up a small number of times. The genes are TRBV6-5 and TRBJ1-1, with a weak D call TRBD1 (6 bases). The germline V gene has CDR1 MNHEY and CDR2 SVGAGI. The ends were cut back, 6 bases at V and 0 bases at J, with 14 bases in the middle. The CDR3 is 15 residues long. The CDR3 DNA reads TGTGCCAGCAGGGGAGGGACAATTCTGAACACTGAAGCTTTCTTT. This encodes CASRGGTILNTEAFF.

This chain uses TRBV29-1 with TRBJ2-5; TRBD1 matches at 7 bases. The end of the DNA is better explained by TRBJ2-7, so the J call may be wrong. CDR3 size: 13 residues. CDR1 and CDR2 (germline): SQVTM, ANQGSEA. In nucleotides, the CDR3 is TGCAGCGTTGAAGCCAGGGGGACCTACGAGCAGTACTTC. It is translated as CSVEARGTYEQYF.

The chain's CDR3 is CAISESTGGLDGYTF. In DNA, the CDR3 is TGTGCCATCAGTGAGTCGACAGGGGGCCTGGATGGCTACACCTTC. The genes are TRBV10-3 and TRBJ1-2; 10 positions agree with TRBD1. Unmatched junction bases numbered 4, after V lost 0 bases and J lost 6 bases. Germline-derived CDR1 and CDR2 are ENHRY and SYGVKD. CDR3 size: 15 residues.

This clone was picked up a small number of times. J is TRBJ1-5 and V is TRBV4-1; D is uncertain. Trimming removed 0 bases at V and 1 base at J, with 13 bases between. The V gene's germline CDR1 is MGHRA and CDR2 YSYEKL. The CDR3 extends over 17 amino acids. The CDR3 region is CASSQEIGEVSNQPQHF. In DNA form, the CDR3 reads TGCGCCAGCAGCCAAGAAATCGGGGAGGTAAGCAATCAGCCCCAGCATTTT.

The chain links TRBV6-1 to TRBJ2-1, with TRBD2 matching 10 bases. The CDR3 has 15 residues. Germline V gene lookup returns CDR1 MNHNS and CDR2 SASEGT. After removal of 4 bases from V and 5 bases from J, the junction contained 5 bases not matched to a gene. The CDR3 loop reads CASSARTSGNNEQFF. Here the CDR3 DNA reads TGTGCCAGCAGTGCTCGGACTAGCGGTAACAATGAGCAGTTCTTC.

The chain carries TRBV27 and TRBJ1-2; TRBD1 matches at 9 bases. The CDR3 runs to 13 residues. V lost 1 base, J lost 7 bases, and 1 base stayed unmatched. The germline gives CDR1 MNHEY, CDR2 SMNVEV (reference sequence). The CDR3 sequence: CASSLWTGAGYTF. In DNA form, the CDR3 reads TGTGCCAGCAGTTTATGGACAGGGGCTGGCTACACCTTC.

In this sample, this clone turned up a few times. The chain carries TRBV27 and TRBJ2-7; TRBD2 matches at 12 bases. Germline V lookup: CDR1 MNHEY, CDR2 SMNVEV (reference sequence). Trimming removed 8 bases from V and 1 base from J; junction bases left unmatched: 3. The CDR3 contains 14 residues. The CDR3 DNA follows: TGTGCCAGCGGACTAGCGGGAAAGTCCTACGAGCAGTACTTC. This gives the protein CASGLAGKSYEQYF.